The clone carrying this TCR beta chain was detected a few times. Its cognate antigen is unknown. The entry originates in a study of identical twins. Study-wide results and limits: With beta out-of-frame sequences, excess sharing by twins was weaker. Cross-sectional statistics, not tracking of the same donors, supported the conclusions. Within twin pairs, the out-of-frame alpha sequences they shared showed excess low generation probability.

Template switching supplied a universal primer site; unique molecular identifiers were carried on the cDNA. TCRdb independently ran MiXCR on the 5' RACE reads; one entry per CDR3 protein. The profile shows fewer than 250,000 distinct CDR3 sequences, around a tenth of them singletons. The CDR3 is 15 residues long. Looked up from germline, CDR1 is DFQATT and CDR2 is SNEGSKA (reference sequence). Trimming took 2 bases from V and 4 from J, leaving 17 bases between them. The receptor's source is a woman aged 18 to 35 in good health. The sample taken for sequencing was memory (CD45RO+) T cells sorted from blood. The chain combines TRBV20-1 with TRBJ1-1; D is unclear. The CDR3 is CSARLKGRLVTEAFF. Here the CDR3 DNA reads TGCAGTGCTAGACTGAAGGGAAGGTTGGTCACTGAAGCTTTCTTT.